One and the same sample provided the 28 T cell receptor beta chains below, sequenced in a study of blood T cell repertoires in COVID-19 (dated by TCRdb to 2018 to 2020). The receptor library was made with the immunoSEQ multiplex PCR assay. In TCRdb, the immuneACCESS table is reduced to in-frame sequences with V and J assigned. These tables do not hold every clone; where another copy was compared, an unresolved V gene accounts for under half, and the others remain unexplained. The sample profile shows tens of thousands of clones; 80% to 90% of them were found once. In total, the top ten clones hold 7% to 9% of the sample. The sample consisted of peripheral blood. Receptors originate from a woman in her sixties or seventies with active COVID-19.

This rearrangement joins TRBV4-1 to TRBJ2-7; D not certain. Trimming stripped 0 bases from V and 8 bases from J, with 8 bases between. Germline V lookup: CDR1 MGHRA, CDR2 YSYEKL. The CDR3 length is 12 residues. CDR3 loop: CASSQDKSQQYF. CDR3 in DNA: TGCGCCAGCAGCCAAGATAAATCCCAGCAGTACTTC.

The genes are TRBV15 and TRBJ2-7, with 9 positions matching TRBD2. The CDR3 extends over 16 amino acids. Unmatched junction bases numbered 7, after V lost 2 bases and J lost 2 bases. CDR1 and CDR2 (germline): LNHNV, YYDKDF (reference sequence). CDR3 residues: CATSRRLAGLTYEQYF. DNA of the CDR3: TGTGCCACCAGCAGAAGGCTAGCGGGGCTAACCTACGAGCAGTACTTC.

The rearrangement links TRBV5-1 to TRBJ2-1; 9 bases match TRBD1. The V gene end was trimmed by 2 bases and the J gene end by 7 bases; junction bases not matched to a gene: 10. Germline V gene sequence: CDR1 SGHRS, CDR2 YFSETQ. The CDR3 spans 16 residues. In DNA form, the CDR3 reads TGCGCCAGCAGCTTAGTCGCCGGGACAGGGTTGAATGAGCAGTTCTTC. It specifies CASSLVAGTGLNEQFF.

The chain combines TRBV15 with TRBJ1-5; the D gene is possibly TRBD1 (5 bases). Looked up from germline, CDR1 is LNHNV and CDR2 is YYDKDF (reference sequence). The CDR3 spans 16 residues. The V and J ends lost 3 bases and 3 bases respectively, with 15 bases between them. In DNA form, the CDR3 reads TGTGCCACCAGCAGCGAGACTAGGGGATTCAATCAGCCCCAGCATTTT. This gives the protein CATSSETRGFNQPQHF.

The chain is built from TRBV13 and TRBJ1-1, with TRBD1 matching 8 bases. Germline-derived CDR1 and CDR2 are PRHDT and FYEKMQ (reference sequence). With V trimmed by 5 bases and J by 2 bases, 10 bases remained unmatched. The CDR3 has 16 residues. This chain's CDR3 is CASSPGTGQANTEAFF. The CDR3 DNA is TGTGCCAGCAGCCCCGGGACAGGTCAGGCCAACACTGAAGCTTTCTTT.

Only one count was recorded for this clone. The chain links TRBV11-3 to TRBJ1-2, with D uncertain. CDR3 length equals 12 residues. Germline assignment: CDR1 SGHNT and CDR2 YENEEA. With 1 base removed from V and 8 bases from J, the gap between germline ends came to 8 bases. The CDR3 loop reads CASSLVRGGYTF. The CDR3 nucleotides read TGTGCCAGCAGCTTAGTACGCGGGGGCTACACCTTC. Drawing the rest from reference TRBV11-3 and TRBJ1-2, the complete variable domain is EAGVVQSPRYKIIEKKQPVAFWCNPISGHNTLYWYLQNLGQGPELLIRYENEEAVDDSQLPKDRFSAERLKGVDSTLKIQPAELGDSAVYLCASSLVRGGYTFGSGTRLTVV.

V gene TRBV30 combines with J gene TRBJ1-1; 10 positions agree with TRBD1. CDR1 is GTSNPN and CDR2 is SVGIG in the germline V gene (reference sequence). The CDR3 loop spans 16 amino acids. J gave up 5 bases and V 2 bases, and 11 bases lay outside the gene matches. CDR3 DNA: TGTGCCTGGAGTACAGGAGGGACAGGGGAAGGAACTGAAGCTTTCTTT. Amino acid sequence: CAWSTGGTGEGTEAFF.

The chain recombines TRBV28 with TRBJ2-7, with TRBD2 identical over 11 bases. Germline CDR1 reads MDHEN; CDR2 reads SYDVKM. V lost 4 bases to trimming and J lost 6 bases; unmatched junction nucleotides: 11. CDR3 length: 16 amino acids. CDR3 loop: CASSSGGTSGRFEQYF. In DNA form, the CDR3 reads TGTGCCAGCAGTTCGGGGGGGACTAGCGGTCGGTTCGAGCAGTACTTC.

The chain combines TRBV19 with TRBJ2-1, with TRBD2 matching over 10 bases. After removal of 8 bases from V and 8 bases from J, the junction contained 6 bases not matched to a gene. Germline values: CDR1 LNHDA, CDR2 SQIVND (reference sequence). The CDR3 length is 13 residues. The chain's CDR3 is CASGTGTSDEQFF. In DNA, the CDR3 is TGTGCCAGTGGTACCGGGACTAGCGATGAGCAGTTCTTC.

The chain carries TRBV18 and TRBJ2-7; no definite D call. Trimming cost V 1 base and J 2 bases, with 9 bases left between them. The germline V gene has CDR1 KGHSH and CDR2 LQKENI. The CDR3 length is 14 residues. The CDR3 sequence is CASSPQPSAYEQYF. The CDR3 DNA follows: TGTGCCAGCTCACCACAGCCTTCCGCCTACGAGCAGTACTTC.

The chain is built from TRBV3-1 (or the pseudogene TRBV3-2) and TRBJ2-7; TRBD2 matches at 11 bases. Germline V CDR1 and CDR2: LGHDT, YNNKEL (reference sequence). There are 14 residues in the CDR3. V shed 2 bases, J shed 4 bases, and the junction held 1 base outside the gene matches. CDR3 protein: CASSQTSGSYEQYF. The CDR3 DNA sequence: TGTGCCAGCAGCCAAACTAGCGGGAGTTACGAGCAGTACTTC.

This clone was seen once. The rearrangement joins TRBV7-3 to TRBJ2-7; 10 bases align to TRBD2. The germline gives CDR1 SGHTA, CDR2 FQGTGA. This CDR3 comprises 16 residues. Unmatched junction bases numbered 5, after V lost 0 bases and J lost 3 bases. CDR3 coding DNA: TGTGCCAGCAGCTTAACGTCGGTAGCGGGAGGCTACGAGCAGTACTTC. This encodes CASSLTSVAGGYEQYF.

This clone was counted once. This chain connects TRBV3-1 (or the pseudogene TRBV3-2) to TRBJ2-3; 7 bases line up with TRBD1. The CDR3 extends over 16 amino acids. CDR1 and CDR2 (germline): LGHDT, YNNKEL (reference sequence). The J segment lost 6 bases and the V segment lost 1 base, leaving 10 bases of the junction unmatched. In nucleotides, the CDR3 is TGTGCCAGCAGCCAAGTAGGCCCCCTGGGACAGGATACGCAGTATTTT. This encodes CASSQVGPLGQDTQYF.

Comment on this clone: Within the sample, other DNA sequences also encode this same CDR3. The chain carries TRBV10-3 and TRBJ1-6; 7 nucleotides match TRBD1. The length of the CDR3 is 13 residues. The germline V gene encodes CDR1 ENHRY and CDR2 SYGVKD. In DNA, the CDR3 is TGTGCTATCGGTCGGCCAGGGGGTTTACCCCTCCACTTT. Its protein product is CAIGRPGGLPLHF.

V gene TRBV24-1 combines with J gene TRBJ2-7; D gene uncertain. Trimming left V 5 bases short and J 2 bases short, with 12 bases between. CDR1 is KGHDR, CDR2 SFDVKD, per germline. The CDR3 consists of 14 residues. This CDR3 reads CATSGMPPAYEQYF. The DNA of the CDR3 is TGTGCCACCAGTGGTATGCCTCCGGCCTACGAGCAGTACTTC.

This rearrangement joins TRBV10-3 to TRBJ1-4, with 8 bases identical to TRBD1. Unmatched junction bases numbered 6, after V lost 4 bases and J lost 5 bases. The germline V gene encodes CDR1 ENHRY and CDR2 SYGVKD. The CDR3 sequence is 15 residues long. CDR3 DNA: TGTGCCATCAGTGTGGACAGGGTGAACAATGAAAAACTGTTTTTT. Translation: CAISVDRVNNEKLFF.

The chain links TRBV5-1 to TRBJ2-1; 7 nucleotides align to TRBD1. Trimming cost V 4 bases and J 4 bases; bases outside gene matches: 8. Germline V gene sequence: CDR1 SGHRS, CDR2 YFSETQ. The CDR3 sequence is 15 residues long. CDR3 sequence (DNA): TGCGCCAGCAGCCAAGGGGGCTCTGCGTACAATGAGCAGTTCTTC. Encoded protein: CASSQGGSAYNEQFF.

This chain connects TRBV7-6 to TRBJ2-1; tentatively, D is TRBD2 (5 bases). The CDR3 has 15 amino acids. Trimming shortened V by 1 base and J by 0 bases, and 7 bases separated the two germline ends. Germline-derived CDR1 and CDR2 are SGHVS and FNYEAQ. CDR3 amino acids: CASSLGGVSYNEQFF. The CDR3 coding sequence is TGTGCCAGCAGCTTAGGGGGAGTCTCCTACAATGAGCAGTTCTTC.

This clone was observed a single time. The V and J genes are TRBV3-1 (or the pseudogene TRBV3-2) and TRBJ2-7; D gene uncertain. Trimming took off 1 base at V and 3 bases at J, with 10 bases between the two ends. The CDR3 loop spans 14 amino acids. The germline CDR1 and CDR2 sequences are LGHDT and YNNKEL (reference sequence). DNA of the CDR3: TGTGCCAGCAGCCAAGTATTGAGTTTCTACGAGCAGTACTTC. It encodes CASSQVLSFYEQYF.

The gene calls are TRBV27 and TRBJ2-7; a possible D gene is TRBD1 (5 bases). The length of the CDR3 is 12 residues. CDR1 is MNHEY, CDR2 SMNVEV, per germline (reference sequence). The germline V and J ends were trimmed by 3 bases and 8 bases, with 11 bases remaining between them. CDR3 region: CASSFPAGKQYF. In DNA, the CDR3 is TGTGCCAGCAGTTTCCCCGCAGGGAAGCAGTACTTC.

This chain uses TRBV27 with TRBJ2-7; TRBD2 matches at 13 bases. V lost 2 bases, J lost 5 bases, and 9 bases stayed unmatched. The CDR3 covers 17 residues. Germline lookup yields CDR1 MNHEY and CDR2 SMNVEV (reference sequence). CDR3 sequence reads: CASSLGGLAGNIDEQYF. CDR3 in DNA: TGTGCCAGCAGTTTAGGGGGACTAGCGGGAAATATCGACGAGCAGTACTTC.

The chain has TRBV7-9 and TRBJ1-5, with 7 bases that match TRBD1. The CDR3 runs 17 residues. Germline CDR1 SEHNR, CDR2 FQNEAQ (reference sequence). J lost 7 bases, V lost 1 base, and 13 bases had no gene match. The CDR3 loop reads CASSLGTGPRSYQPQHF. The CDR3 DNA is TGTGCCAGCAGCTTAGGGACAGGACCTCGTTCGTACCAGCCCCAGCATTTT.

The rearrangement joins TRBV6-6 to TRBJ2-5; a weak D match, TRBD2 (7 bases). The CDR3 totals 15 residues. Germline loops: CDR1 MNHNY, CDR2 SVGAGI (reference sequence). Trimming took off 7 bases at V and 3 bases at J, with 18 bases between the two ends. DNA of the CDR3: TGTGCCAGCACGGGCGGGGGCGGGGTTAAAGAGACCCAGTACTTC. It codes for CASTGGGGVKETQYF.

The chain combines TRBV7-2 with TRBJ2-1, with D possibly being TRBD1 (6 bases). V lost 0 bases and J 0 bases, leaving 6 bases between the germline ends. Germline V gene data show CDR1 as SGHTA and CDR2 as FQGNSA. This CDR3 comprises 15 residues. The DNA of the CDR3 is TGTGCCAGCAGCTTAGCCAGGGGCTCCTACAATGAGCAGTTCTTC. This gives the protein CASSLARGSYNEQFF.

V gene TRBV6-2 or TRBV6-3 combines with J gene TRBJ1-4, with 7 bases fitting TRBD1. The V segment lost 1 base and the J segment 5 bases; nucleotides outside the gene matches: 7. This CDR3 spans 16 amino acids. From germline, CDR1 is MNHEY and CDR2 SVGEGT. The CDR3 DNA follows: TGTGCCAGCAGTTACTTCGGACAGGAGGGAAATGAAAAACTGTTTTTT. This gives the protein CASSYFGQEGNEKLFF.

V is TRBV19 and J is TRBJ2-1; the match to TRBD2 covers 7 bases. The CDR3 is 16 amino acids. Germline CDR1 and CDR2: LNHDA and SQIVND (reference sequence). With V trimmed by 5 bases and J by 5 bases, 12 bases remained unmatched. The DNA of the CDR3 is TGTGCCAGTAGTCCTCTAGCGGCATCACTCAACAATGAGCAGTTCTTC. This sequence encodes CASSPLAASLNNEQFF.

The V call is TRBV19, the J call TRBJ1-2, with 7 nucleotides matching TRBD1. Trimming at V came to 10 bases and at J to 8 bases, leaving 16 bases not matched to a gene. In germline, CDR1 is LNHDA, CDR2 SQIVND (reference sequence). CDR3 length equals 14 residues. The CDR3 sequence: CATRRQGRKEGYTF. The CDR3 DNA reads TGTGCCACCCGTCGACAGGGAAGAAAGGAAGGCTACACCTTC.

J is TRBJ2-1 and V is TRBV9, with D possibly TRBD2 on 6 matching bases. The CDR3 runs 15 residues. Germline CDR1 SGDLS, CDR2 YYNGEE. V lost 0 bases and J lost 6, with 13 bases in between. CDR3 sequence: CASSVDRERGNEQFF. CDR3 nucleotide sequence: TGTGCCAGCAGCGTAGACCGGGAGAGAGGCAATGAGCAGTTCTTC.